A selection of T cell receptor beta chains follows, all from one sample in a study of Ad26.COV2.S vaccination and SARS-CoV-2 variants. Libraries were prepared by immunoSEQ multiplex PCR; TCRdb keeps only in-frame clonotypes and omits some of them. The top ten hold approximately 5.9% of the sample, which has 300,000 to 400,000 clones, 88% seen once. Sequenced here: peripheral blood, sampled in a trial of Ad26.COV2.S vaccine versus placebo. These TCRs come from a person between 18 and 60 years old who received the Ad26.COV2.S COVID-19 vaccine or a placebo. CDR3s include the opening cysteine and the closing phenylalanine or tryptophan. The D gene is left open where the match is weak. Clone size, where shown, is once, few, many, or a class for clones that have expanded.

>NA|TRBV28|NA|13|TRBJ2-2
TGTGCCAGTTCGGACGTGTACACCGGGGAGCTGTTTTTT
CASSDVYTGELFF
>TRBD2|TRBV4-2|NA|15|TRBJ2-7
TGTGCCAGCAGCCAAGTCGGGACTAGCGGCTACGAGCAGTACTTC
CASSQVGTSGYEQYF
>TRBD2|TRBV6-1|NA|18|TRBJ2-1
TGTGCCAGCAGTGAAGCGCTAGCGGGTTGGAGCTCCTACAATGAGCAGTTCTTC
CASSEALAGWSSYNEQFF
>NA|TRBV5-4|NA|15|TRBJ2-3
TGTGCCAGCAGCGTGTCCTCTAGCGTGAGAGATACGCAGTATTTT
CASSVSSSVRDTQYF
>NA|TRBV6-6|NA|15|TRBJ1-3
TGTGCCAGCAGCCTCGAGTTGGCCTCTGGAAACACCATATATTTT
CASSLELASGNTIYF
>NA|TRBV4-3|NA|16|TRBJ1-1
TGCGCCAGCAGCCAAGAAGAGGGCAGGGGGAACACTGAAGCTTTCTTT
CASSQEEGRGNTEAFF
>NA|TRBV2|NA|16|TRBJ2-2
TGTGCCAGCAGTGAGTGGGGGAATTCTTACACCGGGGAGCTGTTTTTT
CASSEWGNSYTGELFF
>NA|TRBV27|NA|14|TRBJ2-6
TGTGCCAGCAGCTCAGGGGCTGGGGCCAACGTCCTGACTTTC
CASSSGAGANVLTF
>NA|TRBV29-1|NA|14|TRBJ2-7
TGCAGCGTTGTTAGTACCGAGGGCGGATACGAGCAGTACTTC
CSVVSTEGGYEQYF
>NA|TRBV2|NA|11|TRBJ1-1
TGTGCCAGCAGTGTAGTCACTGAAGCTTTCTTT
CASSVVTEAFF
>NA|TRBV12-3/TRBV12-4|NA|13|TRBJ1-4
TGTGCCTCAAAGGGGCAGTGGGAAGAAAAACTGTTTTTT
CASKGQWEEKLFF
>NA|TRBV9|NA|16|TRBJ1-4
TGTGCCAGCAGCTCCCGGGAGGCTCTCCCTAATGAAAAACTGTTTTTT
CASSSREALPNEKLFF
>NA|TRBV28|NA|13|TRBJ2-7
TGTGCCAGCTTTAAGGGTAAGACCTACGAGCAGTACTTC
CASFKGKTYEQYF
>TRBD2|TRBV4-1|NA|16|TRBJ2-1
TGCGCCAGCAGCCAATCGGGACTAGCGGGTGGCAGTGAGCAGTTCTTC
CASSQSGLAGGSEQFF
>TRBD1|TRBV5-1|NA|12|TRBJ1-1
TGCGCCAGCAGCCCGGACAGGGTTGAAGCTTTCTTT
CASSPDRVEAFF
>NA|TRBV12-5|NA|14|TRBJ2-5
TGTGCTAGTGGTGAAGCAGGGAGGGGGGAGACCCAGTACTTC
CASGEAGRGETQYF
>TRBD1|TRBV7-3|NA|18|TRBJ2-5
TGTGCCAGCAGCTTAGGCTCGATCGGGACAGGGGCGGGAGAGACCCAGTACTTC
CASSLGSIGTGAGETQYF
>NA|TRBV7-2|NA|15|TRBJ2-4
TGTGCCAGCAGCTTAACCCTCCCGATGGAAAACATTCAGTACTTC
CASSLTLPMENIQYF
>NA|TRBV5-3|NA|15|TRBJ1-6
TGTGCCAGAAGCCCTTCGCGGCAGGATAATTCACCCCTCCACTTT
CARSPSRQDNSPLHF
>TRBD2|TRBV19|NA|15|TRBJ2-1
TGTGCCAGTAGTATTGGGACTAGCGGGAGACATGAGCAGTTCTTC
CASSIGTSGRHEQFF
>NA|TRBV30|NA|17|TRBJ2-6
TGTGCCTGGACTGGAACAGGGTACTACTCTGGGGCCAACGTCCTGACTTTC
CAWTGTGYYSGANVLTF
>NA|TRBV5-4|NA|12|TRBJ2-2
TGTGCCAGCAGCTTGGAAGCCGGGGAGCTGTTTTTT
CASSLEAGELFF
>NA|TRBV9|NA|15|TRBJ1-6
TGTGCCAGCAGCTCATCCGGGGCCGGTAATTCACCCCTCCACTTT
CASSSSGAGNSPLHF
>TRBD1|TRBV5-1|NA|16|TRBJ2-3
TGCGCCAGCAGCGCCCCGGGACAGGAATGGGTTGATACGCAGTATTTT
CASSAPGQEWVDTQYF
>NA|TRBV6-6|NA|13|TRBJ1-5
TGTGCCAGCGGGACCGGGGGGGATAAGCCCCAGCATTTT
CASGTGGDKPQHF
>NA|TRBV7-6|NA|15|TRBJ1-1
TGTGCCAGCAGCTTAGATATTGGAGGGCCTCAAGAGGCTTTCTTT
CASSLDIGGPQEAFF
>NA|TRBV12-3/TRBV12-4|NA|13|TRBJ1-1
TGTGCCAGCAGTTTTGGGGGGGACACTGAAGCTTTCTTT
CASSFGGDTEAFF
>NA|TRBV14|few|14|TRBJ1-5
TGTGCCAGCAGCCAACAATTGGGCAATCAGCCCCAGCATTTT
CASSQQLGNQPQHF
>NA|TRBV28|once|14|TRBJ2-7
TGTGCCAGCAGTTCCCCCCCAGGGACGAGGGAGCAGTACTTC
CASSSPPGTREQYF
>NA|TRBV10-3|NA|11|TRBJ2-5
TGTGCCATCAGTGAAGCAGAGACCCAGTACTTC
CAISEAETQYF
>TRBD1|TRBV4-2|NA|15|TRBJ1-5
TGTGCCAGCAGCCAAGGTCAGGGGGGGCCTTGGGCCCAGCATTTT
CASSQGQGGPWAQHF
>TRBD1|TRBV5-8|NA|16|TRBJ1-2
TGTGCCAGCAGCCACCGGACAGGAGCTGGGGACTATGGCTACACCTTC
CASSHRTGAGDYGYTF
>NA|TRBV7-8|NA|14|TRBJ1-2
TGTGCCAGCAGCTTAGCTAAGGCAGGGTATGGCTACACCTTC
CASSLAKAGYGYTF
>NA|TRBV19|NA|15|TRBJ1-5
TGTGCCAGTAGTATAGAAGGAATGCGGAATCAGCCCCAGCATTTT
CASSIEGMRNQPQHF
>NA|TRBV10-3|NA|16|TRBJ1-5
TGTGCCATCAGTGAGTCGCCGGCAGGGCTCAATCAGCCCCAGCATTTT
CAISESPAGLNQPQHF
>NA|TRBV6-1|NA|12|TRBJ2-7
TGTGCCAGCAGTGAAGGTGCTTACGAGCAGTACTTC
CASSEGAYEQYF
>NA|TRBV6-5|NA|15|TRBJ2-7
TGTGCCAGCAGTAGAGGGAGCCTAACCAACTACGAGCAGTACTTC
CASSRGSLTNYEQYF
>NA|TRBV7-2|NA|12|TRBJ2-5
TGTGCCAGCAGCTTAAGACAAGAGACCCAGTACTTC
CASSLRQETQYF
>TRBD1|TRBV6-6|NA|16|TRBJ2-1
TGTGCCAGCAGTCCCCGGGACAGGGGGCTAGTTGATGAGCAGTTCTTC
CASSPRDRGLVDEQFF
>NA|TRBV30|NA|14|TRBJ2-7
TGTGCCTGGACTATCGGGGGGCTCGGGTACGAGCAGTACTTC
CAWTIGGLGYEQYF
>TRBD2|TRBV9|NA|16|TRBJ2-3
TGTGCCAGCAGCGTAGGTCTAGCGGGGGGGACTGATACGCAGTATTTT
CASSVGLAGGTDTQYF
>TRBD2|TRBV11-2|NA|15|TRBJ2-7
TGTGCCAGCAGCTACGTAGCGGGAGGGTCCTACGAGCAGTACTTC
CASSYVAGGSYEQYF
>NA|TRBV30|NA|14|TRBJ1-4
TGTGCCTGGAGTCTGGCGCCAACTAATGAAAAACTGTTTTTT
CAWSLAPTNEKLFF
>TRBD1|TRBV6-5|NA|13|TRBJ2-2
TGTGCCAGCACCTCGACAGGGTCCGGGGAGCTGTTTTTT
CASTSTGSGELFF
>NA|TRBV7-9|once|16|TRBJ2-2
TGTGCCAGCAGCTTAAGCGGCCAAGCGAACACCGGGGAGCTGTTTTTT
CASSLSGQANTGELFF
>TRBD2|TRBV7-9|NA|16|TRBJ2-1
TGTGCCAGCAGGCCCCCGCGGGGGGAAATTTACAATGAGCAGTTCTTC
CASRPPRGEIYNEQFF